Below, 21 T cell receptor beta chains from the same sample are listed, as sequenced in a study of regulatory and conventional T cells in RAG deficiency (dated by TCRdb to the late 2010s). The library was generated by the immunoSEQ multiplex PCR assay. Drawn from immuneACCESS, this table holds only the in-frame rearrangements with V and J called that TCRdb kept. Clones are partly lost; checked studies trace under half to an unresolved V gene and leave the rest unexplained. This sample gives roughly 34,000 clones in total; 75% to 80% of them show up just once. Of the sample, 3.4% falls within the top ten clones. Conventional CD4+ T cells were purified from blood as CD25-low CD127-high cells before genomic DNA extraction. These data were likewise used in another study, on regulatory T cells. The second study reports: The multiplex PCR relied on 52 forward TRBV primers and 13 reverse TRBJ primers, and amplification bias was corrected through assay-based and computational methods.

Sequences were obtained from CD4+ effector T cells sorted from blood. These receptors all come from a human donor in good health.

The DNA of the CDR3 is TGTGCCAGCAAGATTTGGGCTAGCGGACAAGAGACCCAGTACTTC. This sequence encodes CASKIWASGQETQYF. This chain links TRBV19 with TRBJ2-5; the match to TRBD2 covers 7 bases. Germline assignment: CDR1 LNHDA and CDR2 SQIVND (reference sequence). This CDR3 is 15 amino acids long. V shed 9 bases, J shed 2 bases, and the junction held 12 bases outside the gene matches. The complete variable domain, with remaining parts taken from reference TRBV19 and TRBJ2-5, reads DGGITQSPKYLFRKEGQNVTLSCEQNLNHDAMYWYRQDPGQGLRLIYYSQIVNDFQKGDIAEGYSVSREKKESFPLTVTSAQKNPTAFYLCASKIWASGQETQYFGPGTRLLVL.

This clone was counted a few times. The chain uses TRBV27 and TRBJ1-2, with no clear D. This CDR3 contains 16 residues. Deletions cut 4 bases from V and 3 bases from J, with 18 bases between. Germline CDR1 MNHEY, CDR2 SMNVEV (reference sequence). The CDR3 DNA reads TGTGCCAGCAGTTCTACCCCTAAGGGAAGACACTATGGCTACACCTTC. As protein: CASSSTPKGRHYGYTF.

The chain recombines TRBV18 with TRBJ2-2, with 8 positions matching TRBD2. CDR3 size: 15 residues. V shed 2 bases and J 4 bases; nucleotides not matched to a gene: 3. Germline loops: CDR1 KGHSH, CDR2 LQKENI. The CDR3 nucleotides read TGTGCCAGCTCACCAGGTAGCGGGGCCACCGGGGAGCTGTTTTTT. Amino acid sequence: CASSPGSGATGELFF.

The V gene is TRBV5-1, the J gene TRBJ1-3; 11 bases map to TRBD1. The CDR3 loop spans 15 amino acids. Trimming at V came to 7 bases and at J to 3 bases, leaving 6 bases not matched to a gene. The germline V gene encodes CDR1 SGHRS and CDR2 YFSETQ. The DNA for the CDR3 is TGCGCCAGCTCCAAGGGACAGGGGGTTGGAAACACCATATATTTT. Translation: CASSKGQGVGNTIYF.

The chain couples TRBV5-1 to TRBJ2-1, with D uncertain. V lost 0 bases and J 9 bases, leaving 13 bases between the germline ends. The CDR3 extends over 14 amino acids. Germline CDR1 SGHRS, CDR2 YFSETQ. The CDR3 bases are TGCGCCAGCAGCTTGGCGGGTACCAATGGTGAGCAGTTCTTC. This codes for CASSLAGTNGEQFF.

This chain connects TRBV6-4 to TRBJ1-2; D uncertain. V shed 2 bases and J shed 5 bases, with 9 bases lying between them. CDR3 length equals 13 residues. Germline values: CDR1 MRHNA, CDR2 SNTAGT. CDR3 nucleotide sequence: TGTGCCAGCAGTGACCGTCCCTTTTATGGCTACACCTTC. This gives the protein CASSDRPFYGYTF.

This clone has more than one count but fewer than ten. The rearrangement uses TRBV27 and TRBJ2-2; D is possibly TRBD2 (5 bases). V was trimmed by 6 bases and J by 4 bases, leaving 6 bases between them. CDR1 is MNHEY and CDR2 is SMNVEV in the germline V gene (reference sequence). This CDR3 comprises 12 residues. The CDR3 DNA sequence: TGTGCCAGCAGACGGGGCACCGGGGAGCTGTTTTTT. It specifies CASRRGTGELFF.

The chain joins TRBV4-1 to TRBJ2-7; the D gene could be TRBD1 or TRBD2 (5 bases each). Germline lookup yields CDR1 MGHRA and CDR2 YSYEKL. V was shortened by 1 base and J by 11 bases, with 12 bases between the two germline ends. This CDR3 spans 12 amino acids. CDR3 bases: TGCGCCAGCAGCCAAGTCGAGGGGATTGAGTACTTC. It encodes CASSQVEGIEYF.

The gene calls are TRBV11-3 and TRBJ2-5, with 11 bases fitting TRBD2. Trimming removed 1 base from V and 5 bases from J; junction bases left unmatched: 6. Per the germline V gene, CDR1 is SGHNT and CDR2 is YENEEA. This CDR3 comprises 16 residues. CDR3 protein: CASSLGASGGPETQYF. The DNA of the CDR3 is TGTGCCAGCAGCTTAGGGGCTAGCGGGGGGCCGGAGACCCAGTACTTC.

The chain links TRBV19 to TRBJ1-6; D is unresolved. CDR1 is LNHDA and CDR2 is SQIVND in the germline V gene (reference sequence). The CDR3 is made up of 14 amino acids. With 7 bases removed from V and 9 bases from J, the gap between germline ends came to 16 bases. The CDR3 loop is CASKAPTWSSPLHF. In nucleotides, the CDR3 is TGTGCCAGTAAGGCCCCGACCTGGAGTTCACCCCTCCACTTT.

This clone was found once. This chain connects TRBV19 to TRBJ1-5; D not resolved. Per germline, CDR1 LNHDA and CDR2 SQIVND (reference sequence). The V gene lost 0 bases and the J gene lost 1 base, with 10 bases spanning the gap. There are 16 residues in the CDR3. CDR3 bases: TGTGCCAGTAGTATAGATCGGGTAGGGAGCAATCAGCCCCAGCATTTT. Protein product: CASSIDRVGSNQPQHF.

V usage is TRBV2 and J usage is TRBJ2-1; D is unclear. Germline V gene sequence: CDR1 SNHLY, CDR2 FYNNEI. The CDR3 has 11 amino acids. Trimming pared 5 bases from V and 5 bases from J, leaving 4 bases between. In nucleotides, the CDR3 is TGTGCCAGCAGTTCAAACAATGAGCAGTTCTTC. As protein: CASSSNNEQFF.

This chain uses TRBV11-2 with TRBJ1-3; D perhaps matches TRBD1 (5 bases). Germline CDR1 and CDR2: SGHAT and FQNNGV. The CDR3 has 14 amino acids. Trimming took off 7 bases at V and 7 bases at J, with 17 bases between the two ends. CDR3 sequence reads: CASTGWGGPNTIYF. The CDR3 coding sequence is TGTGCCAGCACAGGATGGGGGGGACCGAACACCATATATTTT.

The rearrangement links TRBV10-3 to TRBJ2-5; either TRBD1 or TRBD2 may supply D (5 bases each). Germline lookup yields CDR1 ENHRY and CDR2 SYGVKD. The CDR3 is 12 amino acids. V was pared by 11 bases and J by 3 bases, with 13 bases between. This chain's CDR3 is CAAGTEKETQYF. The CDR3 bases are TGTGCCGCCGGGACCGAAAAAGAGACCCAGTACTTC.

V and J are TRBV6-1 and TRBJ2-7; 7 bases match TRBD1. With 4 bases clipped from V and 3 bases from J, the junction kept 9 bases outside the gene matches. Germline V gene lookup returns CDR1 MNHNS and CDR2 SASEGT. The CDR3 has 15 residues. This CDR3 reads CASSARPGQNYEQYF. DNA for the CDR3: TGTGCCAGCAGTGCACGGCCGGGACAGAACTACGAGCAGTACTTC.

V and J are TRBV18 and TRBJ1-4; D may be TRBD1 (5 bases). Trimming pared 0 bases from V and 3 bases from J, leaving 8 bases between. Looked up from germline, CDR1 is KGHSH and CDR2 is LQKENI. CDR3 size: 15 residues. CDR3 residues: CASSPPRTPNEKLFF. Here the CDR3 DNA reads TGTGCCAGCTCACCACCCCGGACACCTAATGAAAAACTGTTTTTT.

The chain couples TRBV11-2 to TRBJ2-6; the match to TRBD1 covers 7 bases. In germline, CDR1 is SGHAT, CDR2 FQNNGV. Losses at the gene ends were 5 bases for V and 0 bases for J; bases not matched to a gene: 4. CDR3 size: 16 residues. The CDR3 sequence is CASSPRGNSGANVLTF. In DNA form, the CDR3 reads TGTGCCAGCAGCCCCAGGGGGAACTCTGGGGCCAACGTCCTGACTTTC.

V usage is TRBV7-9 and J usage is TRBJ2-5; 7 nucleotides align to TRBD2. The CDR3 has 18 residues. Trimming cost V 5 bases and J 1 base; bases outside gene matches: 16. Looked up from germline, CDR1 is SEHNR and CDR2 is FQNEAQ (reference sequence). CDR3 residues: CASSPGWASGETQETQYF. The CDR3 nucleotides are TGTGCCAGCAGCCCCGGATGGGCTAGCGGCGAAACCCAAGAGACCCAGTACTTC. The full variable domain, rest sourced from reference TRBV7-9 and TRBJ2-5, is DTGVSQNPRHKITKRGQNVTFRCDPISEHNRLYWYRQTLGQGPEFLTYFQNEAQLEKSRLLSDRFSAERPKGSFSTLEIQRTEQGDSAMYLCASSPGWASGETQETQYFGPGTRLLVL.

This sequence joins TRBV7-3 and TRBJ2-1, with D perhaps matching TRBD2 (5 bases). Germline V lookup: CDR1 SGHTA, CDR2 FQGTGA. V lost 5 bases and J lost 8, with 22 bases in between. This CDR3 spans 16 amino acids. The CDR3 DNA follows: TGTGCCAGCAGCAGCCCCCCAGAACGGGGTTGGGATGAGCAGTTCTTC. Translating it yields CASSSPPERGWDEQFF.

The rearrangement uses TRBV10-2 and TRBJ1-1; D gene unclear. V was pared by 3 bases and J by 0 bases, with 17 bases between. The germline gives CDR1 WSHSY, CDR2 SAAADI. The CDR3 runs 17 residues. The CDR3 here is CASSDAGYDGMNTEAFF. The CDR3 DNA sequence: TGCGCCAGCAGTGATGCGGGTTACGACGGGATGAACACTGAAGCTTTCTTT.

V usage is TRBV12-1 and J usage is TRBJ1-1. TRBV12-1 is a listed pseudogene. This CDR3 has 14 amino acids. CDR3 loop: CASSSIRLNTEAFF. DNA for the CDR3: TGTGCCAGCAGCTCTATTCGATTAAACACTGAAGCTTTCTTT.